This T cell receptor (beta chain) was captured in a study of CD8+ T cells in alopecia areata. For the study at large: For 6 to 18 months, tofacitinib was taken, and 6 months off drug followed.

This clone showed up just a few times. Using a FACSAria, the CD4+ and CD8+ T cells were sorted from the PBMCs. V was cut by 0 bases and J by 8 bases, with 13 bases left in between. CDR3 length equals 14 residues. Germline-derived CDR1 and CDR2 are MNHEY and SVGAGI. RNA was isolated and reverse transcribed to cDNA, the sequencing template. Only in-frame clones appear in the TCRdb table, and some are missing; sequencing was by immunoSEQ multiplex PCR. The sample contains fewer than 100,000 clones, over 40% of which appear only once. V is TRBV6-5 and J is TRBJ1-2; D not certain. Sequences were obtained from CD4+ T cells sorted from blood. This receptor was obtained from a human donor with alopecia areata. The CDR3 DNA reads TGTGCCAGCAGTTACTCGAGGGCGGTGGAAGGCTACACCTTC. Protein product: CASSYSRAVEGYTF.